Shown below are 26 T cell receptor beta chains from a single sample sequenced in a study of OX40 agonist ivuxolimab in advanced cancers. Libraries were prepared by immunoSEQ multiplex PCR; TCRdb keeps only in-frame clonotypes and omits some of them. The sample lists more than 50,000 clones, around 81% seen once, with 3% to 4.5% in the top ten. The sequences come from CD4+ or CD8+ T cells sorted from blood, collected in a trial of the OX40 agonist ivuxolimab. The origin of the receptors is an adult with an advanced solid tumor such as melanoma, head and neck, liver or kidney cancer.

The chain is built from TRBV11-2 and TRBJ2-7; 8 bases fit TRBD2. The V and J ends lost 1 base and 7 bases, in that order; junction bases with no gene match: 12. This CDR3 comprises 16 residues. Germline assignment: CDR1 SGHAT and CDR2 FQNNGV. The CDR3 DNA follows: TGTGCCAGCAGCTTAGGATGGGGAGGGACTAGATGGGAGCAGTACTTC. Amino acids: CASSLGWGGTRWEQYF.

The chain carries TRBV30 and TRBJ1-4; tentatively, D is TRBD1 (5 bases). The CDR3 has 13 residues. V was cut by 0 bases and J by 8 bases, with 10 bases left in between. Germline V gene sequence: CDR1 GTSNPN, CDR2 SVGIG (reference sequence). The CDR3 spells CAWSVREGEKLFF. The CDR3, as DNA: TGTGCCTGGAGTGTCAGGGAGGGGGAAAAACTGTTTTTT.

The chain combines TRBV29-1 with TRBJ2-5, with a weak D call TRBD2 (6 bases). Trimming took 4 bases from V and 4 from J, leaving 13 bases between them. Germline CDR1 reads SQVTM; CDR2 reads ANQGSEA. This CDR3 is 13 amino acids long. The CDR3 loop is CSVGAGGGETQYF. The CDR3 DNA follows: TGCAGCGTTGGGGCCGGGGGAGGAGAGACCCAGTACTTC.

V and J are TRBV4-2 and TRBJ1-3, with D tentatively TRBD1 (5 bases). Between the trimmed V and J ends, which lost 4 bases and 4 bases, there was a span of 8 bases. From germline, CDR1 is LGHNA and CDR2 YNFKEQ. There are 13 residues in the CDR3. Here the CDR3 reads CASSPRQGNTIYF. The CDR3 DNA reads TGTGCCAGCAGCCCTAGACAGGGAAACACCATATATTTT.

The chain joins TRBV7-3 to TRBJ2-1; 9 bases align to TRBD2. The germline CDR1 and CDR2 sequences are SGHTA and FQGTGA. Losses at the gene ends were 5 bases for V and 3 bases for J; bases not matched to a gene: 5. The CDR3 sequence is 15 residues long. The CDR3 coding sequence is TGTGCCAGCAGCCCATCAGCGGGAGGCTACAATGAGCAGTTCTTC. Translating it yields CASSPSAGGYNEQFF.

V is TRBV4-2 and J is TRBJ2-2, with 7 bases fitting TRBD2. The V gene's germline CDR1 is LGHNA and CDR2 YNFKEQ. There are 17 residues in the CDR3. V trimming: 1 base; J trimming: 8 bases; junction bases outside the gene matches: 13. DNA for the CDR3: TGTGCCAGCAGCCAAGCCCCGAGGCGGGAGAGTTTGGGGGAGCTGTTTTTT. Encoded protein: CASSQAPRRESLGELFF.

V is TRBV7-9 and J is TRBJ2-5; TRBD2 matches at 7 bases. The DNA matches TRBJ2-7 better at its end, which makes the J call doubtful. The germline V gene encodes CDR1 SEHNR and CDR2 FQNEAQ (reference sequence). The CDR3 is 16 residues long. The CDR3, as DNA: TGTGCCAGCAGCTTAGGCTGGGGAGGGGTTTCCTACGAGCAGTACTTC. Translated: CASSLGWGGVSYEQYF.

V usage is TRBV10-2 and J usage is TRBJ1-2; D unresolved. The CDR3 is made up of 13 amino acids. Deletions cut 6 bases from V and 7 bases from J, with 15 bases between. Germline assignment: CDR1 WSHSY and CDR2 SAAADI. CDR3: CASSLGGGGGYTF. DNA of the CDR3: TGCGCCAGCAGCTTGGGAGGTGGTGGTGGCTACACCTTC.

The genes are TRBV7-6 and TRBJ2-7, with 11 bases lining up with TRBD2. CDR3 size: 15 residues. V lost 1 base and J lost 6; bases outside the gene matches: 5. Germline CDR1 SGHVS, CDR2 FNYEAQ. The CDR3 is CASSLVLAGAGEQYF. CDR3 bases: TGTGCCAGCAGCTTAGTACTAGCGGGAGCGGGCGAGCAGTACTTC.

This clone has a single count. This chain links TRBV27 with TRBJ2-1; 7 positions agree with TRBD1. J was trimmed by 5 bases and V by 7 bases; bases with no gene match: 11. Germline lookup yields CDR1 MNHEY and CDR2 SMNVEV (reference sequence). The CDR3 runs 15 residues. The CDR3 sequence: CASTSRRRGNNEQFF. CDR3 coding DNA: TGTGCCAGCACCTCACGCCGCAGGGGGAACAATGAGCAGTTCTTC.

As DNA, the CDR3 is TGTGCCAGCAGCTTGGGGGGCGAGCTTGTGGAGCAGTACTTC. Its protein product is CASSLGGELVEQYF. The genes are TRBV7-9 and TRBJ2-7; the D gene could be TRBD1 or TRBD2 (6 bases each). V was cut by 3 bases and J by 7 bases, with 16 bases left in between. Germline V lookup: CDR1 SEHNR, CDR2 FQNEAQ (reference sequence). The CDR3 length is 14 residues.

The genes are TRBV28 and TRBJ1-4, with unresolved D. The V end was cut by 2 bases, the J end by 9 bases, with 7 bases between. The CDR3 contains 12 residues. Germline-derived CDR1 and CDR2 are MDHEN and SYDVKM. This chain's CDR3 is CASSLSSKKLFF. CDR3 DNA sequence: TGTGCCAGCAGTTTAAGCAGTAAAAAACTGTTTTTT. Variable domain in full (rest from reference TRBV28 and TRBJ1-4): DVKVTQSSRYLVKRTGEKVFLECVQDMDHENMFWYRQDPGLGLRLIYFSYDVKMKEKGDIPEGYSVSREKKERFSLILESASTNQTSMYLCASSLSSKKLFFGSGTQLSVL.

The rearrangement links TRBV7-3 to TRBJ2-6, with no clear D. The CDR3 totals 16 residues. Germline V CDR1 and CDR2: SGHTA, FQGTGA. V lost 10 bases and J 0 bases, leaving 16 bases between the germline ends. The CDR3 coding sequence is TGTGCCACCTCTAGGACCCATCTCTCTGGGGCCAACGTCCTGACTTTC. It yields the protein CATSRTHLSGANVLTF.

The gene calls are TRBV4-1 and TRBJ2-7; D may be TRBD2 (6 bases). The CDR3 runs to 15 residues. V lost 4 bases, J lost 2 bases, and 15 bases lay in between. Germline CDR1 reads MGHRA; CDR2 reads YSYEKL. The CDR3 DNA follows: TGCGCCAGCAGCCCCACGGGGGATTGGGCCTACGAGCAGTACTTC. This encodes CASSPTGDWAYEQYF.

V usage is TRBV7-2 and J usage is TRBJ2-3, with D possibly called TRBD1 or TRBD2 (5 bases each). The CDR3 has 15 amino acids. The V and J ends lost 7 bases and 0 bases respectively, with 14 bases between them. Germline V gene lookup returns CDR1 SGHTA and CDR2 FQGNSA. Written as DNA, the CDR3 is TGTGCCAGCACCCACCGAGGGGAGAGCACAGATACGCAGTATTTT. Its translation: CASTHRGESTDTQYF. Drawing the rest from reference TRBV7-2 and TRBJ2-3, the complete variable domain is GAGVSQSPSNKVTEKGKDVELRCDPISGHTALYWYRQSLGQGLEFLIYFQGNSAPDKSGLPSDRFSAERTGGSVSTLTIQRTQQEDSAVYLCASTHRGESTDTQYFGPGTRLTVL.

The chain recombines TRBV6-1 with TRBJ2-7, with D possibly TRBD2 on 6 matching bases. The CDR3 has 18 amino acids. Trimming shortened V by 4 bases and J by 0 bases, and 22 bases separated the two germline ends. Germline CDR1 and CDR2: MNHNS and SASEGT. The CDR3 region has the DNA TGTGCCAGCAGTGCGCGAAGAGCGGGTCAGGGAGTCTCCTACGAGCAGTACTTC. Translating it yields CASSARRAGQGVSYEQYF.

This clone has a handful of counts. The chain carries TRBV6-1 and TRBJ1-5; TRBD1 matches 7 bases. Germline assignment: CDR1 MNHNS and CDR2 SASEGT. CDR3 size: 15 residues. V lost 6 bases to trimming and J lost 4 bases; unmatched junction nucleotides: 9. The CDR3 is CASSGTADMNQPQHF. Written as DNA, the CDR3 is TGTGCCAGCAGCGGGACAGCTGATATGAATCAGCCCCAGCATTTT.

V is TRBV10-1 and J is TRBJ2-2; the match to TRBD1 covers 7 bases. CDR3 length equals 16 residues. CDR1 is WNHNN, CDR2 SYGVQD, per germline (reference sequence). The junction had 5 bases not matched to a gene; V was cut back by 1 base and J by 3 bases. The CDR3 nucleotides read TGCGCCAGCAGTGAGTTCCGGGACAGATACACCGGGGAGCTGTTTTTT. Amino acid sequence: CASSEFRDRYTGELFF.

The chain carries TRBV5-1 and TRBJ2-7, with 9 bases identical to TRBD2. Looked up from germline, CDR1 is SGHRS and CDR2 is YFSETQ. The CDR3 spans 15 residues. Trimming took 5 bases from V and 3 from J; bases not matched to a gene: 9. The CDR3 DNA is TGCGCCAGCAGTCCCCGGACTAGCGAGATCTACGAGCAGTACTTC. As protein: CASSPRTSEIYEQYF.

This chain joins TRBV19 and TRBJ2-5, with a tentative D call TRBD2 (5 bases). Germline CDR1 is LNHDA and CDR2 is SQIVND (reference sequence). Trimming stripped 8 bases from V and 5 bases from J, with 15 bases between. The CDR3 length is 13 residues. CDR3 nucleotides: TGTGCCAGTCGAGAACTATCGGGGGAGACCCAGTACTTC. It is translated as CASRELSGETQYF.

The chain is built from TRBV11-2 and TRBJ2-5, with no clear D. V lost 5 bases and J lost 2, with 12 bases in between. This CDR3 spans 14 amino acids. CDR1 SGHAT and CDR2 FQNNGV come from the germline V gene. Here the CDR3 DNA reads TGTGCCAGCAGCGTTGGGTTGAATCAAGAGACCCAGTACTTC. Translating it yields CASSVGLNQETQYF.

The chain's CDR3 is CASSLGQGQPQHF. CDR3 DNA sequence: TGTGCCAGCAGCCTGGGACAGGGCCAGCCCCAGCATTTT. The chain couples TRBV5-6 to TRBJ1-5; the match to TRBD1 covers 9 bases. Germline CDR1 reads SGHDT; CDR2 reads YYEEEE. The CDR3 is made up of 13 amino acids. J was trimmed by 7 bases and V by 4 bases; bases with no gene match: 3.

The chain couples TRBV28 to TRBJ2-1; 7 nucleotides match TRBD2. The germline CDR1 and CDR2 sequences are MDHEN and SYDVKM. The junction had 6 bases not matched to a gene; V was cut back by 6 bases and J by 7 bases. CDR3 length: 13 residues. The CDR3 region has the DNA TGTGCCAGCAGCCGTCAACTAGCGAATGAGCAGTTCTTC. Amino acids: CASSRQLANEQFF.

The chain links TRBV11-2 to TRBJ2-3; 13 nucleotides agree with TRBD2. The CDR3 extends over 17 amino acids. The germline gives CDR1 SGHAT, CDR2 FQNNGV. The J segment lost 0 bases and the V segment lost 4 bases, leaving 4 bases of the junction unmatched. The DNA for the CDR3 is TGTGCCAGCAGCTCGGGACTAGCGGGATCTAGCACAGATACGCAGTATTTT. Translation: CASSSGLAGSSTDTQYF.

This clone was counted once. This sequence joins TRBV18 and TRBJ1-1; D is uncertain. Germline CDR1 and CDR2: KGHSH and LQKENI. The CDR3 totals 13 residues. With 2 bases removed from V and 4 bases from J, the gap between germline ends came to 8 bases. CDR3: CASSPMGFTEAFF. In nucleotides, the CDR3 is TGTGCCAGCTCACCAATGGGCTTCACTGAAGCTTTCTTT.

This chain connects TRBV9 to TRBJ2-2; no definite D call. Germline-derived CDR1 and CDR2 are SGDLS and YYNGEE. The V end lost 4 bases, the J end lost 5 bases, and 9 bases lay between the germline ends. The CDR3 runs to 13 residues. The CDR3 nucleotides are TGTGCCAGCAGCACAGAATGGACCGGGGAGCTGTTTTTT. It codes for CASSTEWTGELFF.